Listed below are T cell receptor beta chains from one sample, sequenced in a study of cytomegalovirus exposure and HLA in healthy donors. Sequenced by immunoSEQ multiplex PCR; TCRdb stores in-frame clones only, minus some. The sample includes over 50,000 clones, almost 97% seen only once; the top ten take around 1%. What was sequenced was PBMCs. These receptors came from a woman aged 18-30 years in good health and CMV-seronegative. The CDR3 runs from the conserved cysteine through the conserved F or W. D genes are given only for firm matches. Only part of the rows carry a size: once, few, many, or a class if the clone is expanded.

TRBV7-8,.,TRBJ2-1,.,TGTGCCAGCAGCTTGTCCCCGAGCTCCTACAATGAGCAGTTCTTC,CASSLSPSSYNEQFF
TRBV7-3,once,TRBJ2-2,TRBD1,TGTGCCAGCAGCTCCAGCCGGGACAGGAACACCGGGGAGCTGTTTTTT,CASSSSRDRNTGELFF
TRBV6-6,.,TRBJ2-7,.,TGTGCCAGCAGTTACATGGCCGCTAGTCCCTACGAGCAGTACTTC,CASSYMAASPYEQYF
TRBV5-6,once,TRBJ1-1,TRBD1,TGTGCCAGCAGCCCTGACAGGGGTGCTGAAGCTTTCTTT,CASSPDRGAEAFF
TRBV7-8,.,TRBJ1-3,TRBD1,TGTGCCAGCAGCCCAGGGGGCTTTGGAAACACCATATATTTT,CASSPGGFGNTIYF
TRBV29-1,.,TRBJ1-3,.,TGCAGCGTTGCCGACAGGTACTCGGGAAACACCATATATTTT,CSVADRYSGNTIYF
TRBV6-1,.,TRBJ1-4,TRBD1,TGTGCCAGCAGTGAATGGGACAGGGGAGTCACTAATGAAAAACTGTTTTTT,CASSEWDRGVTNEKLFF
TRBV9,.,TRBJ2-7,.,TGTGCCAGCAGCCCCCCAGGGTTCTCCTACGAGCAGTACTTC,CASSPPGFSYEQYF
TRBV2,.,TRBJ2-7,.,TGTGCCAGCAGTATCGGGAAGGGCAGCTCGGGGGAGCAGTACTTC,CASSIGKGSSGEQYF
TRBV28,once,TRBJ2-7,.,TGTGCCAGCAGTTTGGGGGGACGTACCTACGAGCAGTACTTC,CASSLGGRTYEQYF
TRBV9,.,TRBJ2-1,TRBD1,TGTGCCAGCAGCGTAGGAGGGGGCGGGCCCTACAATGAGCAGTTCTTC,CASSVGGGGPYNEQFF
TRBV11-2,.,TRBJ2-3,TRBD2,TGTGCCAGCAGCGCCCGGGACTACGTACGAGATACGCAGTATTTT,CASSARDYVRDTQYF
TRBV6-6,.,TRBJ2-7,TRBD2,TGTGCCAGTCTTTCCCTAGCGGGGCCTTTCTACGAGCAGTACTTC,CASLSLAGPFYEQYF
TRBV5-5,.,TRBJ2-7,TRBD2,TGTGCCAGCAGCCGTACTAGCGGGAGGGCCCGCGACGAGCAGTACTTC,CASSRTSGRARDEQYF
TRBV28,.,TRBJ2-7,TRBD2,TGTGCCAGCAGTTTAGTTCGGGCGCTAGCGGGAAGACTGGGTTGGGAGCAGTACTTC,CASSLVRALAGRLGWEQYF